Listed here is a single T cell receptor (beta chain). Its antigen is unknown. This CDR3 contains 15 residues. The germline V gene has CDR1 MGHRA and CDR2 YSYEKL. V was shortened by 2 bases and J by 8 bases, with 18 bases between the two germline ends. The entry originates in a study of CD8 T cells in Susac syndrome. Notes on the study in general: The peak of CD8+ clonal expansion in Susac was seen in TEMRA cells and active patients.

CD8+ and CD4+ T cells from blood underwent TCR beta sequencing. The RNA input was 0.5 to 1 ug, and it was reverse transcribed with random hexamers. TCRdb itself ran the immunoSEQ multiplex PCR reads through MiXCR, one entry per CDR3 protein. This sample has about 120,000 distinct CDR3 sequences, with roughly 94% found just once. The sequenced sample was CD8+ T cells from PBMCs. This clonotype was obtained from a human donor with Susac syndrome. The rearrangement uses TRBV4-1 and TRBJ1-1; possibly TRBD1 for D (6 bases). The CDR3 DNA reads as TGCGCCAGCAGCCAATCACCTAGGGGGAACGGGGAAGCTTTCTTT. This sequence encodes CASSQSPRGNGEAFF.